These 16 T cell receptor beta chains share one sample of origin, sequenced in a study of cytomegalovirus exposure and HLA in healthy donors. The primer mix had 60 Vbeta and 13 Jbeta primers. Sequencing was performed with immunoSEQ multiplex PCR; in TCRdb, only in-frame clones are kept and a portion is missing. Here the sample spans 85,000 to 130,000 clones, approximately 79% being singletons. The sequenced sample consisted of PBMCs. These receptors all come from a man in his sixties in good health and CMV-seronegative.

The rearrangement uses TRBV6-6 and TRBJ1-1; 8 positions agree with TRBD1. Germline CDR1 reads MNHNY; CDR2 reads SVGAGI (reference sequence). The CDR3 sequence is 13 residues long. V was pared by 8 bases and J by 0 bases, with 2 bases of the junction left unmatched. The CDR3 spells CASRDRMNTEAFF. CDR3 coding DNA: TGTGCCAGCCGGGACAGGATGAACACTGAAGCTTTCTTT.

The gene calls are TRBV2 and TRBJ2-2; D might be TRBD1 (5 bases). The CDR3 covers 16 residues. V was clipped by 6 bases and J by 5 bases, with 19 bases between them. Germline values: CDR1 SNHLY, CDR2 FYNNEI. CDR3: CASSLLGLGQTGELFF. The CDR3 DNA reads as TGTGCCAGCAGCTTACTTGGCCTGGGGCAAACCGGGGAGCTGTTTTTT.

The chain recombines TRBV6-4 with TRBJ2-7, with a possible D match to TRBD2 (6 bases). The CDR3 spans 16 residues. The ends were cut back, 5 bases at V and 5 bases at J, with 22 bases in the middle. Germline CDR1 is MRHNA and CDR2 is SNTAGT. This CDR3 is CASSRRGGEATNEQYF. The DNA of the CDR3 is TGTGCCAGCAGTAGACGGGGCGGGGAGGCCACCAACGAGCAGTACTTC.

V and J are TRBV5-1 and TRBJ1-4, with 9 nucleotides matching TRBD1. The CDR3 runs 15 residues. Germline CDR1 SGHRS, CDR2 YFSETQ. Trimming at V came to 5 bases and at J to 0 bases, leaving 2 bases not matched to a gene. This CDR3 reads CASRQGAATNEKLFF. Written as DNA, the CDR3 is TGCGCCAGCAGACAGGGGGCGGCAACTAATGAAAAACTGTTTTTT.

DNA for the CDR3: TGTGCCAGTGGGCCGTCACCGGACAGGGTTGAAGCTTTCTTT. Translated, it gives CASGPSPDRVEAFF. V usage is TRBV6-1 and J usage is TRBJ1-1; TRBD1 matches 8 bases. The J segment lost 7 bases and the V segment lost 9 bases, leaving 13 bases of the junction unmatched. Germline-derived CDR1 and CDR2 are MNHNS and SASEGT. The length of the CDR3 is 14 residues.

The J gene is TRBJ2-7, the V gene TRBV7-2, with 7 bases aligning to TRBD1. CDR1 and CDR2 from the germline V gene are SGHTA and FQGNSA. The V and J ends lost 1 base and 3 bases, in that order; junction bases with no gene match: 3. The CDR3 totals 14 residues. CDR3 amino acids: CASSLVAGGYEQYF. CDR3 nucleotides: TGTGCCAGCAGCTTAGTGGCAGGGGGCTACGAGCAGTACTTC.

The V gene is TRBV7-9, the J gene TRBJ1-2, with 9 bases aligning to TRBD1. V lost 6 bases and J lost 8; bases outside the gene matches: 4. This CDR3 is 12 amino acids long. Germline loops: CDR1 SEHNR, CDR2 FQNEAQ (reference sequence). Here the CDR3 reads CASSPGQGGYTF. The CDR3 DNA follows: TGTGCCAGCAGTCCCGGACAGGGGGGCTACACCTTC.

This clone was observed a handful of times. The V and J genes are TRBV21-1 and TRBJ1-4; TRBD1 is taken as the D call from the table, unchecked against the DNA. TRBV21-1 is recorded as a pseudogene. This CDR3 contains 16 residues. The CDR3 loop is CASSGRRGRGCEKLFF. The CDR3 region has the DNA TGTGCCAGCAGCGGAAGACGGGGTAGGGGGTGTGAAAAACTGTTTTTT.

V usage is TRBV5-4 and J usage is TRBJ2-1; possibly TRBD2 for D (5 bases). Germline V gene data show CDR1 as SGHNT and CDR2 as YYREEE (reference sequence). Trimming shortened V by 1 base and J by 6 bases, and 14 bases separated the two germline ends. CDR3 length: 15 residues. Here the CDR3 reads CASSLNSGYSNEQFF. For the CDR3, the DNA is TGTGCCAGCAGCTTGAACAGCGGTTACTCCAATGAGCAGTTCTTC.

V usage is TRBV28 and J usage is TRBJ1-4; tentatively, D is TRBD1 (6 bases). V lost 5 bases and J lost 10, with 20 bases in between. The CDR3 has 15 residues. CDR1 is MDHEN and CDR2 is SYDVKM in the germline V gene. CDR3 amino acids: CASSPVDRPPGKLFF. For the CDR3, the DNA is TGTGCCAGCAGTCCAGTAGACAGGCCGCCGGGAAAACTGTTTTTT.

The CDR3 is CSVETGYEAFF. The CDR3 DNA is TGCAGCGTTGAAACAGGGTATGAAGCTTTCTTT. The chain has TRBV29-1 and TRBJ1-1, with D possibly matching TRBD1 (6 bases). The ends were cut back, 2 bases at V and 7 bases at J, with 8 bases in the middle. Germline CDR1 and CDR2: SQVTM and ANQGSEA. This CDR3 spans 11 amino acids.

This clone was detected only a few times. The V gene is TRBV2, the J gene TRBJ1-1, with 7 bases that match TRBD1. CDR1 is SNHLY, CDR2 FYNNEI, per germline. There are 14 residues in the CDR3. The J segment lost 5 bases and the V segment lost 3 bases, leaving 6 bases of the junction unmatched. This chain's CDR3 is CASSDKGARTEAFF. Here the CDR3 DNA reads TGTGCCAGCAGTGATAAGGGGGCACGGACTGAAGCTTTCTTT.

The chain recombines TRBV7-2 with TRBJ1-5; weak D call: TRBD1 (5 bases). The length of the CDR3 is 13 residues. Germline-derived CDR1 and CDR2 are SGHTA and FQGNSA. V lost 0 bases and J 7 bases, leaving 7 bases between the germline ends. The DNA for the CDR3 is TGTGCCAGCAGCTTAGCGACAGAACAGCCCCAGCATTTT. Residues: CASSLATEQPQHF.

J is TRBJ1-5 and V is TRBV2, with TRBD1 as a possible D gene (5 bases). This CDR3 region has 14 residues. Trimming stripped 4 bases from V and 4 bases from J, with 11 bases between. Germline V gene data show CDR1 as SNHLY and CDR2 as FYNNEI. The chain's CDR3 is CASSGDGGNQPQHF. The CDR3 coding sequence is TGTGCCAGCAGTGGCGACGGGGGGAATCAGCCCCAGCATTTT.

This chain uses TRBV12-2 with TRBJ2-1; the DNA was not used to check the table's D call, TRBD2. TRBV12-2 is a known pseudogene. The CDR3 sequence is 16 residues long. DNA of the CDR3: TGTGCAAGTCGCTCCACAAGCGGGGGCGCAAACAATGAGCAGTTCTTC. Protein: CASRSTSGGANNEQFF.

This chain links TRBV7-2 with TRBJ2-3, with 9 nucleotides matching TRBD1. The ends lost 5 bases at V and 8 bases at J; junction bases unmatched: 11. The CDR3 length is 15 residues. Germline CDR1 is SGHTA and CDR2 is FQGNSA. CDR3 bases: TGTGCCAGCAGCCCCCGGACAGGGGTTTATGGTACGCAGTATTTT. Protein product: CASSPRTGVYGTQYF.